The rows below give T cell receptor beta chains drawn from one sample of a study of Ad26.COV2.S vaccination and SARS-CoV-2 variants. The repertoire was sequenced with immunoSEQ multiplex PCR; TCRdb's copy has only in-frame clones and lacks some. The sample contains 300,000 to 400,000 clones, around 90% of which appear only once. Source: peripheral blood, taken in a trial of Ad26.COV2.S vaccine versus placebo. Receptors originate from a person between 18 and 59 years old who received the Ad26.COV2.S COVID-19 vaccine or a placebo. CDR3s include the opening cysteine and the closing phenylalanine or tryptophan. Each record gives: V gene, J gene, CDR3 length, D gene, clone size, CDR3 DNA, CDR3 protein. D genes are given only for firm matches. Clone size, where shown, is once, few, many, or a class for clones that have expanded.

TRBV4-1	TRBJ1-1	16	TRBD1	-	TGCGCCAGCAGCCAAGAGGTACTAGCAGGGGGGACTGAAGCTTTCTTT	CASSQEVLAGGTEAFF
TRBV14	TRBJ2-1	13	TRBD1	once	TGTGCCAGCAGTCGACAGGGGGCGGATGAGCAGTTCTTC	CASSRQGADEQFF
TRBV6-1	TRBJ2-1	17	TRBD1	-	TGTGCCAGCAGTGAAAGTTTCGGACAGGGGGCCTACAATGAGCAGTTCTTC	CASSESFGQGAYNEQFF
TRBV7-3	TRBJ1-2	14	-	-	TGTGCCAGCAGCCCGCGGGGGGGCAACTATGGCTACACCTTC	CASSPRGGNYGYTF
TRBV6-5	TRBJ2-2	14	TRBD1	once	TGTGCCAGCAGCTGGGACAGGGAAACCGGGGAGCTGTTTTTT	CASSWDRETGELFF
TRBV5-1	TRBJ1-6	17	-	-	TGCGCCAGCAGCTTTCCGACAGCGAGCTCCTATAATTCACCCCTCCACTTT	CASSFPTASSYNSPLHF
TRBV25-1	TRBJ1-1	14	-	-	TGTGCCAGCAGTGATTCCAATAGGGGCACTGAAGCTTTCTTT	CASSDSNRGTEAFF
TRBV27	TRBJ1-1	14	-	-	TGTGCCAGCAGTTTACGGGGGCCGGGCACTGAAGCTTTCTTT	CASSLRGPGTEAFF
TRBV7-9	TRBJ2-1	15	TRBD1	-	TGTGCCAGCAGCAAACAGGGGTTTGAAAAGAATGAGCAGTTCTTC	CASSKQGFEKNEQFF
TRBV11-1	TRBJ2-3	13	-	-	TGTGCCAGCAGCTTAATAGGCACAGATACGCAGTATTTT	CASSLIGTDTQYF
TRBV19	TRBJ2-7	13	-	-	TGTGCCAGTAGTATAGGGGCGTCCTACGAGCAGTACTTC	CASSIGASYEQYF
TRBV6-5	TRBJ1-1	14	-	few	TGTGCCAGCAGCACGGGACGGTTGAACACTGAAGCTTTCTTT	CASSTGRLNTEAFF
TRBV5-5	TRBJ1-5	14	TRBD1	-	TGTGCCAGCAGCCTCGCGGACAGGAGGGTGGCCCAGCATTTT	CASSLADRRVAQHF
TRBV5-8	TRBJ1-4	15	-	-	TGTGCCAGCAGCCTTAACGGAGCAACTAATGAAAAACTGTTTTTT	CASSLNGATNEKLFF
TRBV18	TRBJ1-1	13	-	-	TGTGCCAGCTCACCATCGGAGAACACTGAAGCTTTCTTT	CASSPSENTEAFF
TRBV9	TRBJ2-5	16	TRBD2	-	TGTGCCAGCAGCGTAGGAAAGCGGGGGGGCTTGGAGACCCAGTACTTC	CASSVGKRGGLETQYF
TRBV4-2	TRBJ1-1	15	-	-	TGTGCCAGCAGCCGGCTAGGACAGAAAAACACTGAAGCTTTCTTT	CASSRLGQKNTEAFF
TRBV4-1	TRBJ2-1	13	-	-	TGCGCCAGCAGCCAGCAGGCCGGGACTGAGCAGTTCTTC	CASSQQAGTEQFF
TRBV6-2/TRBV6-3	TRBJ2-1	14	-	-	TGTGCCAGCAGTTACAGGGGACTCAACAATGAGCAGTTCTTC	CASSYRGLNNEQFF
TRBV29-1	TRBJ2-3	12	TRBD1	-	TGCAGCGGTTCAGGGGGAACAGATACGCAGTATTTT	CSGSGGTDTQYF